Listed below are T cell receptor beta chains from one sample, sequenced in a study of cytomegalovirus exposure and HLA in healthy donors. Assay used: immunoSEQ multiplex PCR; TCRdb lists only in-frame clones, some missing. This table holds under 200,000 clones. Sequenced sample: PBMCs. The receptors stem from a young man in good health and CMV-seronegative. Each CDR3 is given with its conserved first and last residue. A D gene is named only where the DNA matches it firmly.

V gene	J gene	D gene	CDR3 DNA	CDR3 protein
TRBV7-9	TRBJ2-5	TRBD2	TGTGCCAGCAGCTTAGTGGCTAGCGGGATCCAAGAGACCCAGTACTTC	CASSLVASGIQETQYF
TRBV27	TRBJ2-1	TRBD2	TGTGCCAGCAGTCCCGGGACTAGCGGGAGGGATTTAAATGAGCAGTTCTTC	CASSPGTSGRDLNEQFF
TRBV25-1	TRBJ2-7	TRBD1	TGTGCCAGCAGTGGCGCCGGGACAGGCTACGAGCAGTACTTC	CASSGAGTGYEQYF
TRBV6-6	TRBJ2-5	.	TGTGCCAGCAGTTACTTTTCCCAAGATCGGTCCCAGTACTTC	CASSYFSQDRSQYF
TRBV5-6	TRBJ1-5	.	TGTGCCAGCAGCCCCTCCGGGACTGGTAATCAGCCCCAGCATTTT	CASSPSGTGNQPQHF
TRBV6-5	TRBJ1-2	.	TGTGCCAGCAGGCCCGAAATCGGGTATGGCTACACCTTC	CASRPEIGYGYTF
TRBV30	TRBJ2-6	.	TGTGCCTGGAGCGTGACAGGGGCCAACGTCCTGACTTTC	CAWSVTGANVLTF
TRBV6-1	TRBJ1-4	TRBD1	TGTGCCAGCGGGGCCGCGACAGGGGCGGTTGGAAAACTGTTTTTT	CASGAATGAVGKLFF
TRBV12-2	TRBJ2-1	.	TGTGCAAGTCGCTTATCTGGACTAGCGGGAGAGTACAATGAGCAGTTCTTC	CASRLSGLAGEYNEQFF
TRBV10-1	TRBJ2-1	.	TGCGCCAGCAGTGGGGGCCAGGGATGGCAGTTCTTC	CASSGGQGWQFF
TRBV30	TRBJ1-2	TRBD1	TGTGCCTGGAGTGACGGGACAGGGCCCAACTATGGCTACACCTTC	CAWSDGTGPNYGYTF
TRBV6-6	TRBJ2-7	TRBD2	TGTGCCAGCAGCGCCGGGACTAGCGGGACCGAGCAGTACTTC	CASSAGTSGTEQYF
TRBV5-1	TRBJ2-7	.	TGCGCCAGCAGCACCCTACCGGGTCCCTACGAGCAGTACTTC	CASSTLPGPYEQYF
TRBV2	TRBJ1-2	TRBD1	TGTGCCAGCAGTGATCTGACAGGGGTTACCTATGGCTACACCTTC	CASSDLTGVTYGYTF
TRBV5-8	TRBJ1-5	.	TGTGCCAGCAGCCGCTCAGGGGTCAATCAGCCCCAGCATTTT	CASSRSGVNQPQHF
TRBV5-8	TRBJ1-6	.	TGTGCCAGCAGCGACGATCGGAGCTCCTATAATTCACCCCTCCACTTT	CASSDDRSSYNSPLHF
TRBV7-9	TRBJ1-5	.	TGTGCCAGCAGTTCGGGGGGGAGGCTTAGCAATCAGCCCCAGCATTTT	CASSSGGRLSNQPQHF
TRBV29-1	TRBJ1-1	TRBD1	TGCAGCGTTCGGCGGGCAGGGGGCACTGAAGCTTTCTTT	CSVRRAGGTEAFF
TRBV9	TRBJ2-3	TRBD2	TGTGCCAGCAGCGTAGATGGTAGCGGGGGACCTAGCACAGATACGCAGTATTTT	CASSVDGSGGPSTDTQYF
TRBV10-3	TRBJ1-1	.	TGTGCCATCAGTGAGTCGACTCGGCGATCGAACACTGAAGCTTTCTTT	CAISESTRRSNTEAFF
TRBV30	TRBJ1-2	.	TGTGCCTGGAGCGATACGGGACTCCTCGGGACCTTC	CAWSDTGLLGTF
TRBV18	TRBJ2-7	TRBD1	TGTGCCAGCTCGCCCCTACAGGGGGCCGGCGACGAGCAGTACTTC	CASSPLQGAGDEQYF
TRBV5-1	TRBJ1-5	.	TGCGCCAGCAGCCCCGGAGGGGTTAGACCCGCGGATCAGCCCCAGCATTTT	CASSPGGVRPADQPQHF
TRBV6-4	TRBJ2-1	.	TGTGCCAGCAGTGACTCTAAGGCAGGGGACTACAATGAGCAGTTCTTC	CASSDSKAGDYNEQFF
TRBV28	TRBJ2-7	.	TGTGCCAGCAGTCCCCTCCCGGGCTCCTACGAGCAGTACTTC	CASSPLPGSYEQYF
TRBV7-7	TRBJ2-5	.	TGTGCCAGCAGCCCAGTTTTGGAGACCCAGTACTTC	CASSPVLETQYF
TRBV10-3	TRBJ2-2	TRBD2	TGTGCCATCAGTGTACTAGCGGGAGATGCCGGGGAGCTGTTTTTT	CAISVLAGDAGELFF
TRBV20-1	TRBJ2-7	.	TGCAGTGCGACGGGATCCTACGAGCAGTGCTTC	CSATGSYEQCF
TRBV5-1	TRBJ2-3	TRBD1	TGCGCCAGCAGCTTGGACAGACAGGGGGCGACAGATACGCAGTATTTT	CASSLDRQGATDTQYF
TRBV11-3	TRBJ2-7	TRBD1	TGTGCCAGCAGTCCGGGACAGGGAAAGGGGGATTACGAGCAGTACTTC	CASSPGQGKGDYEQYF
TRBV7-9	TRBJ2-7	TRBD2	TGTGCCAGCAGCCAGGGGATGACTAGCGGAACCTCGGAGGACGAGCAGTACTTC	CASSQGMTSGTSEDEQYF
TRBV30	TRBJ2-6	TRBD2	TGTGCCTGGGCGACTAGCGGGGTCTCTGGGGCCAACGTCCTGACTTTC	CAWATSGVSGANVLTF
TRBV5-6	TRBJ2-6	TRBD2	TGTGCCAGCACCCTGACTAGCGGGAGCTCTGGGGCCAACGTCCTGACTTTC	CASTLTSGSSGANVLTF
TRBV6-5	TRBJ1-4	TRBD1	TGTGCCAGCAGTTGGACAGGGACGATTTCTAATGAAAAACTGTTTTTT	CASSWTGTISNEKLFF
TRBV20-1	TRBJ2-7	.	TGCAGTGCCGGGATTTCCTACGAGCAGTACTTC	CSAGISYEQYF
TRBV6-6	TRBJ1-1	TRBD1	TGTGCCAGCAGTTACGGCCAGGGGGAATTCTTT	CASSYGQGEFF
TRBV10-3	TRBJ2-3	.	TGTGCCATCAGTGAAGGACTGGGGAGCACAGATACGCAGTATTTT	CAISEGLGSTDTQYF
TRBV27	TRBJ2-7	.	TGTGCCAGCAGTTTAGGACAGAACTACGAGCAGTACTTC	CASSLGQNYEQYF
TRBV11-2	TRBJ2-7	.	TGTGCCAGCAGCCGAGGTCCTGGGTCGCAGTACTTC	CASSRGPGSQYF
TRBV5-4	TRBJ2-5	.	TGTGCCAGCAGCCCGTCGGTCTCACCGAGGAGGGTCCAAGAGACCCAGTACTTC	CASSPSVSPRRVQETQYF
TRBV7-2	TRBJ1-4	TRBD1	TGTGCCAGCAGCTTTGGCGGGACAGGGCAAGAAAAACTGTTTTTT	CASSFGGTGQEKLFF
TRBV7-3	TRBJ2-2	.	TGTGCCAGCAGCCTTTTGTCTCGGGGGGAGCTGTTTTTT	CASSLLSRGELFF
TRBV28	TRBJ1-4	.	TGTGCCAGCAGTTCGGCAGGGACTAATGAAAAACTGTTTTTT	CASSSAGTNEKLFF
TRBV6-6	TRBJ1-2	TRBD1	TGTGCCAGCAGCCCCAGGGGACAGGGGAACTATGGCTACACCTTC	CASSPRGQGNYGYTF
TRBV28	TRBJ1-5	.	TGTGCCAGCAGCTGGGGGGGATTCGGTACGGCGAGCAATCAGCCCCAGCATTTT	CASSWGGFGTASNQPQHF
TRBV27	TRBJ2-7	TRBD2	TGTGCCAGCAGTGAGTTTCCCGGGACTAGCGGGACCTACGAGCAGTACTTC	CASSEFPGTSGTYEQYF
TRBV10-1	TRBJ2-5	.	TGCGCCAGCAGTGTGGGCAGAGAAGAGACCCAGTACTTC	CASSVGREETQYF
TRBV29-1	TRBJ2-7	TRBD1	TGCAGCGTAGCCGGACAGGGCTCCTACGAGCAGTACTTC	CSVAGQGSYEQYF
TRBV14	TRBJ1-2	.	TGTGCCAGCAGCCAACGGGAAGTCGGGCATGGCTACACCTTC	CASSQREVGHGYTF
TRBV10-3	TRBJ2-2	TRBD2	TGTGCCATCAGCGGACTAGCGGGGGGGTCGAACACCGGGGAGCTGTTTTTT	CAISGLAGGSNTGELFF
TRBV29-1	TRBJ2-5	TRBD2	TGCAGCGTCCTCCGGACTAGCCTGGAGACCCAGTACTTC	CSVLRTSLETQYF
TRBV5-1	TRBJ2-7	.	TGCGCCAGCAGCTTGGTCACAGGGGGGGGCTACGAGCAGTACTTC	CASSLVTGGGYEQYF
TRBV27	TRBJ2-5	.	TGTGCCAGCAGTTTTTCCCCGACAGGCGGGGAGACCCAGTACTTC	CASSFSPTGGETQYF
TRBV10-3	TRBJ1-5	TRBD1	TGTGCCATCTCAGACAGGGCTTATAGCAATCAGCCCCAGCATTTT	CAISDRAYSNQPQHF
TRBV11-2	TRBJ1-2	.	TGTGCCAGCAGCGCGAACGTTGGCTACACCTTC	CASSANVGYTF